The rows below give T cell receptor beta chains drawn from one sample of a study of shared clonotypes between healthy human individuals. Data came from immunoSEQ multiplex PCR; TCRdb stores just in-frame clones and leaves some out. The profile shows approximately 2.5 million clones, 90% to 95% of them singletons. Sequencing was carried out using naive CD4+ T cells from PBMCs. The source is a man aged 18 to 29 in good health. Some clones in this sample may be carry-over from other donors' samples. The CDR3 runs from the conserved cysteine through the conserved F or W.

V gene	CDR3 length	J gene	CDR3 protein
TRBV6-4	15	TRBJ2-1	CASSDFTVARNEQFF
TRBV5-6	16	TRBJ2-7	CASSPVRTSGPYEQYF
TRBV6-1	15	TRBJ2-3	CASSERAGAADTQYF
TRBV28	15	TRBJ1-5	CASKVLGQGGQPQHF
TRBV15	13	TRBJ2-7	CATSSGPSYEQYF
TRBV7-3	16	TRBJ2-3	CASSLTRTSGTDTQYF
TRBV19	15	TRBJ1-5	CASSTRRQSRQPQHF
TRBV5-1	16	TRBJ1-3	CASSETGGSPGNTIYF
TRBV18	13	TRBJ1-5	CASSLGYNQPQHF
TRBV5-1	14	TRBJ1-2	CASSAGQEPYGYTF
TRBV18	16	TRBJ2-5	CASSLKTGGEGETQYF